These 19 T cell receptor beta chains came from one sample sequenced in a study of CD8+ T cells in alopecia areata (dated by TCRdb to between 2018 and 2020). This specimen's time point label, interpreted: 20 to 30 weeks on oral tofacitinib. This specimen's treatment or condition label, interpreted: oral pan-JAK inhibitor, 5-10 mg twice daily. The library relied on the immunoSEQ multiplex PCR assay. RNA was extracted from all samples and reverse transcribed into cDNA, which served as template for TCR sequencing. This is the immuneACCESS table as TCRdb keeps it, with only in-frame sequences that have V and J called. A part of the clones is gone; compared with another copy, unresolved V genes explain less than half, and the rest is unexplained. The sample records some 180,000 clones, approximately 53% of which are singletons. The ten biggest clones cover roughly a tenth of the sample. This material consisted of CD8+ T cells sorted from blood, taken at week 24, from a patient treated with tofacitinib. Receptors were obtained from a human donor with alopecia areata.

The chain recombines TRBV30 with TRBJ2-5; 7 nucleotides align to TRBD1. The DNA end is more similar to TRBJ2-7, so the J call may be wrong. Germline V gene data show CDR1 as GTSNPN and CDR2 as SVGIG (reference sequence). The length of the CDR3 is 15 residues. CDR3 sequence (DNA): TGTGCCTGGAGTCTAGACGAGGGGGCTGGGGCCGAGCAGTACTTC. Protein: CAWSLDEGAGAEQYF.

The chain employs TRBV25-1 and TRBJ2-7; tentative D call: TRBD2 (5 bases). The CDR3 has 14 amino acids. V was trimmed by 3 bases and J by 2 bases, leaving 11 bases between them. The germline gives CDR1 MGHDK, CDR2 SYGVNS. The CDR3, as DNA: TGTGCCAGCAGTGACCGGGGAAGGCCCTACGAGCAGTACTTC. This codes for CASSDRGRPYEQYF.

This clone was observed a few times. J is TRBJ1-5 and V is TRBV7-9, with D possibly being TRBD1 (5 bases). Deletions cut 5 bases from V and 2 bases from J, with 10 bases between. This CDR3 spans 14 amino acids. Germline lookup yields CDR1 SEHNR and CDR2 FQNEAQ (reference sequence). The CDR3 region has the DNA TGTGCCAGCAGCCAGGGTGGGGGCAATCAGCCCCAGCATTTT. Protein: CASSQGGGNQPQHF.

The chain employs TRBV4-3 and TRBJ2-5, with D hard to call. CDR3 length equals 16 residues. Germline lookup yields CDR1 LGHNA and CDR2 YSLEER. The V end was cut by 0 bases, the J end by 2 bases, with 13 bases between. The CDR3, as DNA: TGCGCCAGCAGCCAAGATGGTCGGGCCCTTCAAGAGACCCAGTACTTC. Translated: CASSQDGRALQETQYF.

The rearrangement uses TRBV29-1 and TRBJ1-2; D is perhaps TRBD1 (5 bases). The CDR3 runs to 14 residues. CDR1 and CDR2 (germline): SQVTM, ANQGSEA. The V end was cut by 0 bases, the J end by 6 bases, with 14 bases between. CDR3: CSVEEIATVHGYTF. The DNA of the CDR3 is TGCAGCGTTGAAGAGATTGCGACAGTACATGGCTACACCTTC.

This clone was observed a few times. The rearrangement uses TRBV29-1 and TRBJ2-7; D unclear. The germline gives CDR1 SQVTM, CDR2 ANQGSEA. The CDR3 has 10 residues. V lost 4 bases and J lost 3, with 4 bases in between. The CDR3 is CSVVDYEQYF. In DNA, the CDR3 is TGCAGCGTTGTTGACTACGAGCAGTACTTC.

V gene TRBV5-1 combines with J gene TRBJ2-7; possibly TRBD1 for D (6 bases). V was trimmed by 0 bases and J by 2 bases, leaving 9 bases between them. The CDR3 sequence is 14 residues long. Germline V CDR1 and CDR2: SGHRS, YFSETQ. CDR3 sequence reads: CASSLGTETYEQYF. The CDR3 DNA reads TGCGCCAGCAGCTTGGGGACAGAAACCTACGAGCAGTACTTC.

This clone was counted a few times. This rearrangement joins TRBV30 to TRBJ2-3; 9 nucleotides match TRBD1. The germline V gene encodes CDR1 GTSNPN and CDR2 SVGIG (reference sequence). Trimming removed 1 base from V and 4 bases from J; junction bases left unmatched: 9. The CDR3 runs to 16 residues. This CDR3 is CAWSGTGTGRPDTQYF. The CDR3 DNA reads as TGTGCCTGGAGTGGGACCGGGACAGGGAGGCCAGATACGCAGTATTTT.

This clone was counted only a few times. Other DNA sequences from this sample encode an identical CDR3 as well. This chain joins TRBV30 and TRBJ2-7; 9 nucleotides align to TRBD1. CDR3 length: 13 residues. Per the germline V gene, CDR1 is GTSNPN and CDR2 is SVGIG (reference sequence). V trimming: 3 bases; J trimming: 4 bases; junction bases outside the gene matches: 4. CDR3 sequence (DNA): TGTGCCTGGAGCGCGGGACAGGGATACGAGCAGTACTTC. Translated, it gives CAWSAGQGYEQYF. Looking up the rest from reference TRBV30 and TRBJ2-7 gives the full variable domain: SQTIHQWPATLVQPVGSPLSLECTVEGTSNPNLYWYRQAAGRGLQLLFYSVGIGQISSEVPQNLSASRPQDRQFILSSKKLLLSDSGFYLCAWSAGQGYEQYFGPGTRLTVT.

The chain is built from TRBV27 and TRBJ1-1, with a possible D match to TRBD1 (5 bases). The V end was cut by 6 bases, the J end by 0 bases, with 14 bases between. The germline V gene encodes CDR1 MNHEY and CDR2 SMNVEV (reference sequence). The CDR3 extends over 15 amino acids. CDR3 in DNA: TGTGCCAGCAGATACACCGAACAGGTGAACACTGAAGCTTTCTTT. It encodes CASRYTEQVNTEAFF.

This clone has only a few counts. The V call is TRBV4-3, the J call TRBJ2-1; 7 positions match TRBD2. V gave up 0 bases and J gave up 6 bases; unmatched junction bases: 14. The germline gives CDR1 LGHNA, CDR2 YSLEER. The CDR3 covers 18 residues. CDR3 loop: CASSQDRFEGREGNEQFF. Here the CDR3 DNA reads TGCGCCAGCAGCCAAGATCGATTCGAAGGGAGGGAAGGCAATGAGCAGTTCTTC.

The CDR3 DNA reads TGCGCCAGCAGCTTGGGAGCCGTAAACACTGAAGCTTTCTTT. Residues: CASSLGAVNTEAFF. The V gene is TRBV5-1, the J gene TRBJ1-1; unclear D gene. Germline CDR1 SGHRS, CDR2 YFSETQ. CDR3 size: 14 residues. V lost 0 bases and J 2 bases, leaving 8 bases between the germline ends.

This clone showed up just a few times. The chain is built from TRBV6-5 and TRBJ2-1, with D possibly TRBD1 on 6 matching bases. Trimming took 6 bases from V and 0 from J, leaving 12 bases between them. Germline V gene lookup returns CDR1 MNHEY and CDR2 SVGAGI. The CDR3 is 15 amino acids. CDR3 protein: CASSEGESSYNEQFF. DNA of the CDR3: TGTGCCAGCAGCGAGGGGGAGAGCTCCTACAATGAGCAGTTCTTC.

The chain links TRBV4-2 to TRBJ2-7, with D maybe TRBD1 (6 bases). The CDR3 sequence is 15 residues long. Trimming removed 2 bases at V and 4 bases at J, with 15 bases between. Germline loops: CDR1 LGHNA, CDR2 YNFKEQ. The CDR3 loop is CASSQITGSGYEQYF. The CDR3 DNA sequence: TGTGCCAGCAGCCAAATCACAGGGAGCGGTTACGAGCAGTACTTC.

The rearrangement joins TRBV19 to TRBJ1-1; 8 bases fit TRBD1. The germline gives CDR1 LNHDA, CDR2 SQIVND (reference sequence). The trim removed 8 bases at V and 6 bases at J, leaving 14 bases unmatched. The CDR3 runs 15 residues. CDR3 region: CASAETGVLSAEAFF. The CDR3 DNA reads TGTGCCAGTGCAGAGACAGGGGTGTTGAGTGCTGAAGCTTTCTTT.

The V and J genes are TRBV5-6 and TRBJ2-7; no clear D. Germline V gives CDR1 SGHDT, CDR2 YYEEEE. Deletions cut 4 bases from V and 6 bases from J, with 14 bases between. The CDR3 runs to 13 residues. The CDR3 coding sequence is TGTGCCAGCAGCCCCGGTGAAGGCGCCGAGCAGTACTTC. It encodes CASSPGEGAEQYF. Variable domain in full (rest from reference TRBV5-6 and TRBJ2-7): DAGVTQSPTHLIKTRGQQVTLRCSPKSGHDTVSWYQQALGQGPQFIFQYYEEEERQRGNFPDRFSGHQFPNYSSELNVNALLLGDSALYLCASSPGEGAEQYFGPGTRLTVT.

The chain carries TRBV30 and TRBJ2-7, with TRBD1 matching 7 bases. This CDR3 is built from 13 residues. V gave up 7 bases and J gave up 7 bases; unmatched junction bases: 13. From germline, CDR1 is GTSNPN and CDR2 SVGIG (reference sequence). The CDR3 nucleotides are TGTGCCTCCGGACAGGACTCCTTGAGGGAGCAGTACTTC. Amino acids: CASGQDSLREQYF.

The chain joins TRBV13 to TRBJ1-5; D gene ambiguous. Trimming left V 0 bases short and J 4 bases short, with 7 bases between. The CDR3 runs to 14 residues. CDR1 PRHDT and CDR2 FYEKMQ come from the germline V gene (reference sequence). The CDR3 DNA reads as TGTGCCAGCAGCTTAGGCCCGGGGAATCAGCCCCAGCATTTT. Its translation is CASSLGPGNQPQHF.

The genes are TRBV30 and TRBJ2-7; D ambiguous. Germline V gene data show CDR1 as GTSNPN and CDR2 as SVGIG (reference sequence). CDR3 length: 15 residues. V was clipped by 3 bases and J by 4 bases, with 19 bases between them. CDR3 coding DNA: TGTGCCTGGAGGGGCAAGGGTTCCGTCGGTTACGAGCAGTACTTC. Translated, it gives CAWRGKGSVGYEQYF.